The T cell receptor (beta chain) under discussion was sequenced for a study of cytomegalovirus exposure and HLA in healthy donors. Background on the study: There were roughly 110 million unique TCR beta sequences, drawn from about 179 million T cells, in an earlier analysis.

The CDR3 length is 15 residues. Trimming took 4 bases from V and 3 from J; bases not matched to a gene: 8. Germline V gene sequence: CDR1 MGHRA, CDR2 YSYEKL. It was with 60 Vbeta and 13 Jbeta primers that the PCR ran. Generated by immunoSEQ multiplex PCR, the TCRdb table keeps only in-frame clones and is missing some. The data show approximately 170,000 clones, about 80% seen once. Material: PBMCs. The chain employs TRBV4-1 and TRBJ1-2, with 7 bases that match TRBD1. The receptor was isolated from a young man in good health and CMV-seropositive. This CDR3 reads CASSPNPDRDYGYTF. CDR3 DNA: TGCGCCAGCAGCCCGAACCCCGACAGGGACTATGGCTACACCTTC.